One and the same sample provided the 15 T cell receptor beta chains below, sequenced in a study of T cell responses to AZD1222 COVID-19 vaccine. Measured with immunoSEQ multiplex PCR; TCRdb has only the in-frame clones, and not every one. In the table there are about 270,000 clones, 90% to 95% of which are singletons. The sample consisted of peripheral blood, taken 28 days after the second AZD1222 dose. The receptors shown here come from an adult who received the AZD1222 COVID-19 vaccine.

The chain links TRBV7-3 to TRBJ2-3, with D possibly TRBD1 on 6 matching bases. Trimming left V 4 bases short and J 0 bases short, with 11 bases between. Germline V gene data show CDR1 as SGHTA and CDR2 as FQGTGA. CDR3 length: 15 residues. CDR3 DNA: TGTGCCAGCAGCTCGACAGGTTTTAGCACAGATACGCAGTATTTT. Its protein product is CASSSTGFSTDTQYF. Using reference TRBV7-3 and TRBJ2-3 for the parts outside the CDR3, the full variable domain is GAGVSQTPSNKVTEKGKYVELRCDPISGHTALYWYRQSLGQGPEFLIYFQGTGAADDSGLPNDRFFAVRPEGSVSTLKIQRTERGDSAVYLCASSSTGFSTDTQYFGPGTRLTVL.

This rearrangement joins TRBV27 to TRBJ2-7, with 9 positions matching TRBD2. J was trimmed by 0 bases and V by 3 bases; bases with no gene match: 9. Germline V gene data show CDR1 as MNHEY and CDR2 as SMNVEV (reference sequence). The CDR3 spans 17 residues. CDR3 sequence (DNA): TGTGCCAGCAGTTTGCCCCTAGCGGGGTTGAGCTCCTACGAGCAGTACTTC. Protein product: CASSLPLAGLSSYEQYF.

This sequence joins TRBV9 and TRBJ1-5; D call uncertain. V lost 0 bases to trimming and J lost 4 bases, with 11 bases between them. Germline CDR1 SGDLS, CDR2 YYNGEE. CDR3 size: 15 residues. This CDR3 is CASSVAPDLNQPQHF. For the CDR3, the DNA is TGTGCCAGCAGCGTAGCGCCCGACCTGAATCAGCCCCAGCATTTT.

The chain links TRBV28 to TRBJ1-3; D remains unclear. V was trimmed by 8 bases and J by 0 bases, leaving 8 bases between them. The CDR3 has 13 residues. Germline loops: CDR1 MDHEN, CDR2 SYDVKM. The CDR3 region has the DNA TGTGCCAGCGGGCTGATCTCTGGAAACACCATATATTTT. This sequence encodes CASGLISGNTIYF. Full variable domain (remainder filled in from reference TRBV28 and TRBJ1-3): DVKVTQSSRYLVKRTGEKVFLECVQDMDHENMFWYRQDPGLGLRLIYFSYDVKMKEKGDIPEGYSVSREKKERFSLILESASTNQTSMYLCASGLISGNTIYFGEGSWLTVV.

This clone was observed a single time. The chain uses TRBV6-6 and TRBJ1-1; D not certain. The germline CDR1 and CDR2 sequences are MNHNY and SVGAGI (reference sequence). V was clipped by 6 bases and J by 2 bases, with 13 bases between them. CDR3 length: 14 amino acids. The CDR3 DNA sequence: TGTGCCAGCAGCCCCCAGTCCAGCAACACTGAAGCTTTCTTT. This encodes CASSPQSSNTEAFF.

V is TRBV29-1 and J is TRBJ2-7; a possible D gene is TRBD1 (6 bases). Germline V gene data show CDR1 as SQVTM and CDR2 as ANQGSEA. The CDR3 contains 13 residues. V was shortened by 2 bases and J by 2 bases, with 10 bases between the two germline ends. As DNA, the CDR3 is TGCAGCGTTGAATTGGACAGTACCTACGAGCAGTACTTC. Translating it yields CSVELDSTYEQYF.

The gene calls are TRBV5-1 and TRBJ2-2; unclear D gene. The V end lost 4 bases, the J end lost 7 bases, and 8 bases lay between the germline ends. The CDR3 has 12 residues. From germline, CDR1 is SGHRS and CDR2 YFSETQ. CDR3 in amino acids: CASSLFIGELFF. CDR3 bases: TGCGCCAGCAGCCTATTCATCGGGGAGCTGTTTTTT.

The chain has TRBV7-2 and TRBJ1-2; possible D gene TRBD1, 5 bases. Trimming took 5 bases from V and 5 from J, leaving 18 bases between them. The CDR3 totals 15 residues. Germline V gene lookup returns CDR1 SGHTA and CDR2 FQGNSA. The CDR3 loop is CASSPGTPYIYGYTF. The CDR3 bases are TGTGCCAGCAGCCCCGGGACTCCCTACATTTATGGCTACACCTTC.

The chain couples TRBV9 to TRBJ1-2; D is unclear. V was clipped by 0 bases and J by 4 bases, with 13 bases between them. This CDR3 spans 15 amino acids. In germline, CDR1 is SGDLS, CDR2 YYNGEE. The CDR3 coding sequence is TGTGCCAGCAGCGTAGGGAAGGAATCCTTCTATGGCTACACCTTC. It encodes CASSVGKESFYGYTF.

The V gene is TRBV19, the J gene TRBJ1-1; no definite D call. Germline V gene data show CDR1 as LNHDA and CDR2 as SQIVND (reference sequence). Trimming cost V 8 bases and J 3 bases, with 16 bases left between them. The CDR3 runs 14 residues. CDR3 in DNA: TGTGCCAGTCGGAGGGCCTCGTTGGACACTGAAGCTTTCTTT. Encoded protein: CASRRASLDTEAFF.

The chain joins TRBV11-1 to TRBJ2-7; D gene unclear. The CDR3 sequence is 12 residues long. Trimming removed 5 bases at V and 5 bases at J, with 10 bases between. Per germline, CDR1 SGHAT and CDR2 FQDESV (reference sequence). The CDR3 sequence: CASSPSKNEQYF. Here the CDR3 DNA reads TGTGCCAGCAGCCCATCCAAGAACGAGCAGTACTTC. Looking up the rest from reference TRBV11-1 and TRBJ2-7 gives the full variable domain: EAEVAQSPRYKITEKSQAVAFWCDPISGHATLYWYRQILGQGPELLVQFQDESVVDDSQLPKDRFSAERLKGVDSTLKIQPAELGDSAMYLCASSPSKNEQYFGPGTRLTVT.

This chain links TRBV6-5 with TRBJ2-7; 11 nucleotides line up with TRBD2. Germline V gene sequence: CDR1 MNHEY, CDR2 SVGAGI. The CDR3 has 14 residues. V trimming: 7 bases; J trimming: 4 bases; junction bases outside the gene matches: 6. The CDR3 reads CASTPGTSGYEQYF. CDR3 bases: TGTGCCAGCACACCCGGGACTAGCGGTTACGAGCAGTACTTC.

V usage is TRBV6-5 and J usage is TRBJ1-4, with D perhaps matching TRBD1 (6 bases). The germline V gene has CDR1 MNHEY and CDR2 SVGAGI. Trimming took 10 bases from V and 5 from J, leaving 17 bases between them. This CDR3 has 14 residues. The CDR3 sequence: CATRSGAQNEKLFF. The CDR3 DNA follows: TGTGCCACCCGATCGGGGGCTCAAAATGAAAAACTGTTTTTT.

The chain recombines TRBV20-1 with TRBJ1-6, with D maybe TRBD1 (6 bases). CDR1 DFQATT and CDR2 SNEGSKA come from the germline V gene (reference sequence). The V and J ends lost 3 bases and 10 bases respectively, with 13 bases between them. This CDR3 has 13 residues. CDR3 residues: CSASNQGWSPLHF. The CDR3 nucleotides read TGCAGTGCTAGTAATCAGGGGTGGTCACCCCTCCACTTT.

The chain is built from TRBV5-6 and TRBJ1-3, with D perhaps TRBD1 (6 bases). The CDR3 runs to 14 residues. Looked up from germline, CDR1 is SGHDT and CDR2 is YYEEEE. With 4 bases removed from V and 4 bases from J, the gap between germline ends came to 12 bases. The CDR3 DNA is TGTGCCAGCAGCGTTCGGGGGCCAGGAAACACCATATATTTT. Amino acids: CASSVRGPGNTIYF.